The 27 T cell receptor beta chains reported below all come from one sample, sequenced in a study of T cell responses to AZD1222 COVID-19 vaccine listed by TCRdb under 2021. The library was built by means of the immunoSEQ multiplex PCR assay. The clones in this table, taken by TCRdb from immuneACCESS, are in-frame only. Not every clone is retained; where verified, under half of the shortfall comes from an unresolved V gene, and the cause of the rest is unknown. Within this sample are 130,000 or so clones, with under 95% of them counted one time only. 0.9% to 1.2% of the sample lies in the top ten. According to the study, the label for this sample's time point signals: about 28 days (+/-7) after the second vaccine dose. Source: peripheral blood, taken 28 days after the second AZD1222 dose. Receptors originate from an adult who received the AZD1222 COVID-19 vaccine.

The chain combines TRBV2 with TRBJ2-5; no clear D. Germline CDR1 is SNHLY and CDR2 is FYNNEI. The CDR3 covers 12 residues. The V end lost 8 bases, the J end lost 5 bases, and 12 bases lay between the germline ends. The CDR3, as DNA: TGTGCCAGCCGTCGGTCTGGTGAGACCCAGTACTTC. This encodes CASRRSGETQYF.

CDR3 loop: CASSQDGVAGALWGELFF. As DNA, the CDR3 is TGTGCCAGCAGCCAAGATGGAGTAGCGGGAGCTCTCTGGGGGGAGCTGTTTTTT. The chain is built from TRBV3-1 (or the pseudogene TRBV3-2) and TRBJ2-2, with 9 bases fitting TRBD2. The V gene's germline CDR1 is LGHDT and CDR2 YNNKEL (reference sequence). The CDR3 is 18 residues long. Unmatched junction bases numbered 13, after V lost 0 bases and J lost 8 bases.

This chain connects TRBV7-3 to TRBJ2-4; TRBD2 agrees at 13 bases. J gave up 2 bases and V 5 bases, and 6 bases lay outside the gene matches. Per germline, CDR1 SGHTA and CDR2 FQGTGA. The CDR3 totals 17 residues. CDR3 nucleotide sequence: TGTGCCAGCAGCCAAGGGACTAGCGGGATGTCCAAAAACATTCAGTACTTC. Translated: CASSQGTSGMSKNIQYF.

The rearrangement uses TRBV24-1 and TRBJ2-5; 12 nucleotides line up with TRBD1. CDR1 and CDR2 (germline): KGHDR, SFDVKD. This CDR3 has 17 amino acids. Trimming at V came to 2 bases and at J to 5 bases, leaving 8 bases not matched to a gene. CDR3 bases: TGTGCCACCAGTGATTCAACCGGGACAGGGGGCCGGGAGACCCAGTACTTC. It encodes CATSDSTGTGGRETQYF.

The rearrangement joins TRBV6-1 to TRBJ1-1; no clear D. Trimming left V 2 bases short and J 1 base short, with 8 bases between. The CDR3 is 14 amino acids. The germline V gene encodes CDR1 MNHNS and CDR2 SASEGT. This CDR3 reads CASSESAENTEAFF. In nucleotides, the CDR3 is TGTGCCAGCAGTGAATCGGCCGAGAACACTGAAGCTTTCTTT.

The CDR3 region is CATHPRVDNEKLFF. The CDR3 DNA sequence: TGTGCCACCCACCCGAGGGTCGATAATGAAAAACTGTTTTTT. This chain joins TRBV6-5 and TRBJ1-4; D uncertain. Trimming cost V 10 bases and J 4 bases, with 16 bases left between them. The CDR3 has 14 residues. Germline V gene lookup returns CDR1 MNHEY and CDR2 SVGAGI.

In DNA form, the CDR3 reads TGTGCCAGCAGTTTAGGGACGGAGAATAATGAAAAACTGTTTTTT. Protein sequence: CASSLGTENNEKLFF. The V and J genes are TRBV28 and TRBJ1-4; tentatively, D is TRBD1 (5 bases). The CDR3 runs 15 residues. Germline V gene lookup returns CDR1 MDHEN and CDR2 SYDVKM. The V gene lost 2 bases and the J gene lost 4 bases, with 11 bases spanning the gap.

The CDR3 here is CASSREGGANEKLFF. In nucleotides, the CDR3 is TGTGCCAGCAGCAGAGAAGGGGGGGCTAATGAAAAACTGTTTTTT. The chain employs TRBV7-3 and TRBJ1-4, with D possibly matching TRBD1 (6 bases). The germline gives CDR1 SGHTA, CDR2 FQGTGA. The CDR3 covers 15 residues. Between the trimmed V and J ends, which lost 5 bases and 3 bases, there was a span of 13 bases.

V gene TRBV9 combines with J gene TRBJ2-5; D is perhaps TRBD2 (5 bases). The CDR3 is made up of 13 amino acids. V dropped 3 bases and J dropped 1 base, with 7 bases sitting between them. Germline V gene data show CDR1 as SGDLS and CDR2 as YYNGEE. CDR3 loop: CASSEDFQETQYF. The CDR3 DNA reads as TGTGCCAGCAGCGAGGACTTCCAAGAGACCCAGTACTTC.

The chain recombines TRBV9 with TRBJ2-7; D not resolved. CDR1 SGDLS and CDR2 YYNGEE come from the germline V gene. The germline V and J ends were trimmed by 0 bases and 2 bases, with 9 bases remaining between them. The CDR3 loop spans 14 amino acids. CDR3 in amino acids: CASSVDFTAYEQYF. The CDR3 DNA is TGTGCCAGCAGCGTAGATTTTACCGCCTACGAGCAGTACTTC.

J is TRBJ2-7 and V is TRBV30; TRBD2 aligns across 9 bases. The germline V gene has CDR1 GTSNPN and CDR2 SVGIG (reference sequence). Trimming at V came to 0 bases and at J to 7 bases, leaving 10 bases not matched to a gene. The CDR3 consists of 15 residues. The CDR3 nucleotides read TGTGCCTGGAGTGTACTTCGCGGGAGGGCCGAAGAGCAGTACTTC. The encoded protein is CAWSVLRGRAEEQYF.

This chain connects TRBV5-4 to TRBJ2-2, with 9 nucleotides matching TRBD2. Trimming removed 3 bases from V and 7 bases from J; junction bases left unmatched: 10. The CDR3 loop spans 16 amino acids. Germline lookup yields CDR1 SGHNT and CDR2 YYREEE (reference sequence). CDR3 in DNA: TGTGCCAGCAGCTCCCTGGGCGGGAGGGCCAGCGGGGAGCTGTTTTTT. Translated, it gives CASSSLGGRASGELFF.

V is TRBV14 and J is TRBJ1-3; tentative D call: TRBD1 (5 bases). This CDR3 contains 14 residues. CDR1 is SGHDN and CDR2 is FVKESK in the germline V gene. Trimming removed 4 bases at V and 1 base at J, with 8 bases between. The CDR3 spells CASSLGGSGNTIYF. The CDR3 nucleotides are TGTGCCAGCAGCCTCGGGGGTTCTGGAAACACCATATATTTT.

The rearrangement joins TRBV5-1 to TRBJ2-1, with 15 bases aligning to TRBD2. The J segment lost 6 bases and the V segment lost 4 bases, leaving 14 bases of the junction unmatched. CDR1 is SGHRS, CDR2 YFSETQ, per germline. CDR3 size: 19 residues. The CDR3 DNA reads TGCGCCAGCAGCAAAACCGGGACTAGCGGGAGGAAAGGATTCAATGAGCAGTTCTTC. Amino acid sequence: CASSKTGTSGRKGFNEQFF.

The chain links TRBV12-5 to TRBJ2-3; tentative D call: TRBD1 (5 bases). In germline, CDR1 is LGHNT, CDR2 FRNRAP. The CDR3 sequence is 18 residues long. V lost 3 bases to trimming and J lost 0 bases, with 19 bases between them. The CDR3 DNA is TGTGCTAGTGGTTTTCGCGCGCTGGGGCGGCGGAGCACAGATACGCAGTATTTT. Translation: CASGFRALGRRSTDTQYF.

The V call is TRBV27, the J call TRBJ2-7; tentative D call: TRBD1 (6 bases). The CDR3 has 12 residues. Per the germline V gene, CDR1 is MNHEY and CDR2 is SMNVEV (reference sequence). Trimming pared 6 bases from V and 1 base from J, leaving 7 bases between. CDR3 residues: CASRQGSYEQYF. DNA for the CDR3: TGTGCCAGCAGACAGGGTTCCTACGAGCAGTACTTC.

This sequence joins TRBV5-6 and TRBJ1-2; possibly TRBD1 for D (5 bases). The CDR3 extends over 14 amino acids. Germline CDR1 and CDR2: SGHDT and YYEEEE. V dropped 4 bases and J dropped 8 bases, with 18 bases sitting between them. The CDR3 DNA reads as TGTGCCAGCAGCACACCCCGGCTACAGGAAGGCTACACCTTC. As protein: CASSTPRLQEGYTF.

The chain recombines TRBV6-5 with TRBJ1-6; D remains unclear. The V end lost 8 bases, the J end lost 4 bases, and 15 bases lay between the germline ends. In germline, CDR1 is MNHEY, CDR2 SVGAGI. This CDR3 has 15 residues. The CDR3 bases are TGTGCCAGCCGAGAGGCCTCGATTTATAATTCACCCCTCCACTTT. Protein sequence: CASREASIYNSPLHF.

The chain joins TRBV11-2 to TRBJ2-3; 10 bases map to TRBD2. V gave up 7 bases and J gave up 5 bases; unmatched junction bases: 9. There are 15 residues in the CDR3. Germline values: CDR1 SGHAT, CDR2 FQNNGV. The CDR3 nucleotides are TGTGCCAGCATCGAAAGCGGGAGGGCCGGAGATACGCAGTATTTT. Amino acids: CASIESGRAGDTQYF.

The gene calls are TRBV2 and TRBJ1-1; 8 positions agree with TRBD1. The CDR3 runs to 15 residues. J lost 4 bases, V lost 9 bases, and 13 bases had no gene match. Germline CDR1 SNHLY, CDR2 FYNNEI. CDR3: CASTGQGLWGTEAFF. The CDR3 bases are TGTGCCAGTACTGGACAGGGTCTTTGGGGCACTGAAGCTTTCTTT.

V is TRBV27 and J is TRBJ2-5; 8 bases agree with TRBD2. This CDR3 is built from 15 residues. V lost 3 bases, J lost 5 bases, and 8 bases stayed unmatched. Germline CDR1 reads MNHEY; CDR2 reads SMNVEV (reference sequence). CDR3 DNA: TGTGCCAGCAGTTTCTCGGGACTAGTATGGGAGACCCAGTACTTC. This sequence encodes CASSFSGLVWETQYF.

The V and J genes are TRBV19 and TRBJ1-5; D not certain. Trimming took 9 bases from V and 0 from J, leaving 6 bases between them. The germline CDR1 and CDR2 sequences are LNHDA and SQIVND (reference sequence). CDR3 length: 12 residues. As DNA, the CDR3 is TGTGCCAGCGTTTCTAGCAATCAGCCCCAGCATTTT. Encoded protein: CASVSSNQPQHF.

This chain connects TRBV28 to TRBJ2-7, with D maybe TRBD1 (6 bases). CDR3 length equals 16 residues. Between the trimmed V and J ends, which lost 2 bases and 4 bases, there was a span of 18 bases. Germline V gene lookup returns CDR1 MDHEN and CDR2 SYDVKM. The CDR3 nucleotides are TGTGCCAGCAGTTTACCGAGAGGGGGTGGGGGTTACGAGCAGTACTTC. Amino acids: CASSLPRGGGGYEQYF.

The V gene is TRBV7-9, the J gene TRBJ2-1, with D unresolved. CDR1 SEHNR and CDR2 FQNEAQ come from the germline V gene (reference sequence). V was trimmed by 4 bases and J by 3 bases, leaving 10 bases between them. The CDR3 length is 14 residues. The CDR3 is CASSSWPDYNEQFF. DNA of the CDR3: TGTGCCAGCAGCTCATGGCCCGACTACAATGAGCAGTTCTTC.

The chain is built from TRBV2 and TRBJ2-3; 11 bases map to TRBD2. The CDR3 is made up of 19 amino acids. Germline loops: CDR1 SNHLY, CDR2 FYNNEI. Unmatched junction bases numbered 11, after V lost 3 bases and J lost 0 bases. The CDR3 nucleotides read TGTGCCAGCAGTGACAGTTCCGGGACTAGCGGAGCTAGCACAGATACGCAGTATTTT. Protein: CASSDSSGTSGASTDTQYF.

This chain joins TRBV15 and TRBJ2-3; TRBD2 matches 10 bases. J lost 6 bases, V lost 1 base, and 10 bases had no gene match. This CDR3 contains 17 residues. Germline lookup yields CDR1 LNHNV and CDR2 YYDKDF (reference sequence). Here the CDR3 reads CATSRGGLAGEGDTQYF. The DNA for the CDR3 is TGTGCCACCAGCAGAGGAGGGCTAGCGGGAGAAGGCGATACGCAGTATTTT.

The chain uses TRBV29-1 and TRBJ1-2, with D perhaps TRBD1 (5 bases). With 5 bases removed from V and 7 bases from J, the gap between germline ends came to 17 bases. The CDR3 is made up of 13 amino acids. Germline lookup yields CDR1 SQVTM and CDR2 ANQGSEA. The CDR3 bases are TGCAGCGTTCTTTTTCTCCGAGGGGTTGGCTACACCTTC. It encodes CSVLFLRGVGYTF. Based on the CDR3 plus reference TRBV29-1 and TRBJ1-2, the full variable domain is SAVISQKPSRDICQRGTSLTIQCQVDSQVTMMFWYRQQPGQSLTLIATANQGSEATYESGFVIDKFPISRPNLTFSTLTVSNMSPEDSSIYLCSVLFLRGVGYTFGSGTRLTVV.